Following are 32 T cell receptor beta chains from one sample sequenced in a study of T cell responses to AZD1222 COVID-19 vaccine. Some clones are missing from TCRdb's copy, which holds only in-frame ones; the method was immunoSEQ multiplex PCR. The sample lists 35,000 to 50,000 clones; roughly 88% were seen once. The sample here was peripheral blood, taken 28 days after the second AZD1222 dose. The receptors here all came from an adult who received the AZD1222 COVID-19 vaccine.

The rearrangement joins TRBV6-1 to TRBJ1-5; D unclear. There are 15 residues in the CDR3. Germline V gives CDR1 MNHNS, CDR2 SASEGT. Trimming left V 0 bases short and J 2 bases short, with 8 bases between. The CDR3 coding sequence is TGTGCCAGCAGTGAAGCGCAAGCCCGCAATCAGCCCCAGCATTTT. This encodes CASSEAQARNQPQHF.

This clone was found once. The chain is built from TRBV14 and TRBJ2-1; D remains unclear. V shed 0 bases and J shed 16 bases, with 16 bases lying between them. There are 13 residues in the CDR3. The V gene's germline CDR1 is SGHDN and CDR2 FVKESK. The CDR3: CASSQEGWMGFFF. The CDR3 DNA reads TGTGCCAGCAGCCAAGAGGGGTGGATGGGCTTTTTCTTC.

CDR3 sequence (DNA): TGTGCCAGCAGCTTAGTAGCGGGAGCAAGCGGGGAGCTGTTTTTT. This gives the protein CASSLVAGASGELFF. The chain couples TRBV7-2 to TRBJ2-2, with TRBD2 matching 9 bases. The trim removed 1 base at V and 7 bases at J, leaving 4 bases unmatched. The CDR3 spans 15 residues. Germline CDR1 reads SGHTA; CDR2 reads FQGNSA. Complete variable domain (other parts from reference TRBV7-2 and TRBJ2-2): GAGVSQSPSNKVTEKGKDVELRCDPISGHTALYWYRQSLGQGLEFLIYFQGNSAPDKSGLPSDRFSAERTGGSVSTLTIQRTQQEDSAVYLCASSLVAGASGELFFGEGSRLTVL.

This CDR3 is CASGLGLKPTGTGPHEQYF. DNA for the CDR3: TGTGCTAGTGGTTTGGGACTAAAACCCACCGGGACAGGGCCCCACGAGCAGTACTTC. V gene TRBV12-5 combines with J gene TRBJ2-7, with TRBD1 identical over 9 bases. V gave up 1 base and J gave up 5 bases; unmatched junction bases: 18. The CDR3 is 19 residues long. Germline V gene sequence: CDR1 LGHNT, CDR2 FRNRAP.

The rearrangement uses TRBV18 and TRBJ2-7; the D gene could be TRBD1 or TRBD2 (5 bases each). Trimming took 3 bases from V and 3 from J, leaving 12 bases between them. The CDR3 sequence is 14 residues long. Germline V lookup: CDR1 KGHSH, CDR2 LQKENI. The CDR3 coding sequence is TGTGCCAGCTCACCGTTGGGGGTTCTCTACGAGCAGTACTTC. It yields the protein CASSPLGVLYEQYF. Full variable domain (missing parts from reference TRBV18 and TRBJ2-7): NAGVMQNPRHLVRRRGQEARLRCSPMKGHSHVYWYRQLPEEGLKFMVYLQKENIIDESGMPKERFSAEFPKEGPSILRIQQVVRGDSAAYFCASSPLGVLYEQYFGPGTRLTVT.

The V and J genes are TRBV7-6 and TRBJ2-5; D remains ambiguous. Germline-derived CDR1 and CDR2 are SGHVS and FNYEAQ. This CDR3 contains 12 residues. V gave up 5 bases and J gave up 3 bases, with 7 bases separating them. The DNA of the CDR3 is TGTGCCAGCAGCGGCAGCGAAGAGACCCAGTACTTC. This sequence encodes CASSGSEETQYF.

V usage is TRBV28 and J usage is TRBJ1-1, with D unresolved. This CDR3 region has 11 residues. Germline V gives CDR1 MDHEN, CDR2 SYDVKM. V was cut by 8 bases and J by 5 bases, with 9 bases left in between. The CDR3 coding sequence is TGTGCCAGCTACGGAGAAACTGAAGCTTTCTTT. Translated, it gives CASYGETEAFF. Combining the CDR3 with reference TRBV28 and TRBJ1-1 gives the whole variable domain DVKVTQSSRYLVKRTGEKVFLECVQDMDHENMFWYRQDPGLGLRLIYFSYDVKMKEKGDIPEGYSVSREKKERFSLILESASTNQTSMYLCASYGETEAFFGQGTRLTVV.

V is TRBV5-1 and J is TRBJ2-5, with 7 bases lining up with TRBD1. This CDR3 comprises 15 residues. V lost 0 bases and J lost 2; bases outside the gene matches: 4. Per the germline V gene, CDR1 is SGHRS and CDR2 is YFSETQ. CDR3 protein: CASSLVGTVQETQYF. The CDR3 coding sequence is TGCGCCAGCAGCTTGGTGGGGACAGTACAAGAGACCCAGTACTTC.

CDR3 in amino acids: CASRGLQTSTDTQYF. CDR3 bases: TGTGCCAGCAGAGGTCTCCAAACTAGCACAGATACGCAGTATTTT. V usage is TRBV6-5 and J usage is TRBJ2-3; D not certain. The CDR3 has 15 amino acids. Trimming removed 6 bases from V and 0 bases from J, with 13 bases in between. Per germline, CDR1 MNHEY and CDR2 SVGAGI.

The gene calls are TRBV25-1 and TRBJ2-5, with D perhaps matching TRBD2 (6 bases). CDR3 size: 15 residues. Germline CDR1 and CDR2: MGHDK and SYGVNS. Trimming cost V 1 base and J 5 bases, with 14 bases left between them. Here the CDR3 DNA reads TGTGCCAGCAGTGAATGGCCGGGAGTATCCGAGACCCAGTACTTC. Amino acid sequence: CASSEWPGVSETQYF.

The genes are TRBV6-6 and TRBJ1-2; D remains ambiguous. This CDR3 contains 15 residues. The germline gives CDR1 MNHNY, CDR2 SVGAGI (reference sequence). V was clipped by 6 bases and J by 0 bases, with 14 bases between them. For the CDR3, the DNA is TGTGCCAGCAGGACTGCAACGACCTCTAACTATGGCTACACCTTC. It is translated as CASRTATTSNYGYTF.

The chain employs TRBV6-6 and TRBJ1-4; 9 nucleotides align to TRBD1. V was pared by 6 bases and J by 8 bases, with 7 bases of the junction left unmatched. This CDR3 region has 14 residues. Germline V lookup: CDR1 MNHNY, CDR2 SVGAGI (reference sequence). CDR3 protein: CASRPTGGEEKLFF. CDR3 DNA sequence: TGTGCCAGCAGACCCACAGGGGGCGAGGAAAAACTGTTTTTT.

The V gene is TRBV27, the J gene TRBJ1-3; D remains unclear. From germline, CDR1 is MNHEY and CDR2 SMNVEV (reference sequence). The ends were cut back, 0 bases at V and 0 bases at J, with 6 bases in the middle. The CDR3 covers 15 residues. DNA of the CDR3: TGTGCCAGCAGTTTATCGGGGAGCTCTGGAAACACCATATATTTT. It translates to CASSLSGSSGNTIYF.

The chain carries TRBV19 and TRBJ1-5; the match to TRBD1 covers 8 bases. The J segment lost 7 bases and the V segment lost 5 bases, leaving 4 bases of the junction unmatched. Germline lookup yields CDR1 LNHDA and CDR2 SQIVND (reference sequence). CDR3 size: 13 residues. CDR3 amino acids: CASSVNRGQPQHF. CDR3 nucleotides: TGTGCCAGTAGTGTTAACAGGGGGCAGCCCCAGCATTTT.

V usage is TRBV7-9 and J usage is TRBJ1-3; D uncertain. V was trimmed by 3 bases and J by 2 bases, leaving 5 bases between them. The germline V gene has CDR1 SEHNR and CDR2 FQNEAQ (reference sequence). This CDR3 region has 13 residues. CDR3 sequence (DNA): TGTGCCAGCAGCTTTCCGGCTGGAAACACCATATATTTT. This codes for CASSFPAGNTIYF.

The CDR3 reads CASSSGLGFNEKLFF. Written as DNA, the CDR3 is TGTGCCAGCAGCTCCGGATTAGGCTTTAATGAAAAACTGTTTTTT. This chain uses TRBV11-2 with TRBJ1-4; D is undetermined. Trimming removed 4 bases at V and 4 bases at J, with 13 bases between. This CDR3 is built from 15 residues. The germline gives CDR1 SGHAT, CDR2 FQNNGV.

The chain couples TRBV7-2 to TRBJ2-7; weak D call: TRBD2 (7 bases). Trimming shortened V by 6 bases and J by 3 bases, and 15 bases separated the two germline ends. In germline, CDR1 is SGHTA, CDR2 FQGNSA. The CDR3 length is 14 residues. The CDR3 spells CASSRPGEGYEQYF. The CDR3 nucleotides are TGTGCCAGCAGTAGGCCAGGGGAGGGCTACGAGCAGTACTTC.

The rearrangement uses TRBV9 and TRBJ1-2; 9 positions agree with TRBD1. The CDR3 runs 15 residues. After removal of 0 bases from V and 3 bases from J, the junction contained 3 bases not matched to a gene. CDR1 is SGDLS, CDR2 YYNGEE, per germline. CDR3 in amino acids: CASSVADRGDYGYTF. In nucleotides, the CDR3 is TGTGCCAGCAGCGTAGCGGACAGGGGTGACTATGGCTACACCTTC.

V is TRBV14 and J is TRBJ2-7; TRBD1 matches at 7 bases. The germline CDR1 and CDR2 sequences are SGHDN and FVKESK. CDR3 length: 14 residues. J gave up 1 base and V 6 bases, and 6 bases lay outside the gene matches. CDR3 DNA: TGTGCCAGCAGTCAACCGGGACAGTCCTACGAGCAGTACTTC. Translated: CASSQPGQSYEQYF.

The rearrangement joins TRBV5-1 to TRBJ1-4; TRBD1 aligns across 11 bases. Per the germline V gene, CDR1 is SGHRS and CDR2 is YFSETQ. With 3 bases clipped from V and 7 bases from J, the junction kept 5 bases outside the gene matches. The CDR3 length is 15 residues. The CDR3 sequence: CASSSGQGAGEKLFF. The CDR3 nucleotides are TGCGCCAGCAGCTCCGGACAGGGGGCGGGTGAAAAACTGTTTTTT.

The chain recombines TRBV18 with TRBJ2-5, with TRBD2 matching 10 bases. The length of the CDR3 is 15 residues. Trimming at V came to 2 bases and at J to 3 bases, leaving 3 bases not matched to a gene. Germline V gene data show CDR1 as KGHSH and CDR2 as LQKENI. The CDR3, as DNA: TGTGCCAGCTCACCAAGGACTAGCGGAAAAGAGACCCAGTACTTC. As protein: CASSPRTSGKETQYF.

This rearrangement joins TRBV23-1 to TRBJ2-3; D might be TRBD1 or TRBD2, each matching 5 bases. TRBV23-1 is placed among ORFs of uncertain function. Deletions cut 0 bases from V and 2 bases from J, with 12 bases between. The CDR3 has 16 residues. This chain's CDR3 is CASSQSGQGPTDTQYF. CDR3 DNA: TGCGCCAGCAGTCAATCAGGGCAGGGACCCACAGATACGCAGTATTTT.

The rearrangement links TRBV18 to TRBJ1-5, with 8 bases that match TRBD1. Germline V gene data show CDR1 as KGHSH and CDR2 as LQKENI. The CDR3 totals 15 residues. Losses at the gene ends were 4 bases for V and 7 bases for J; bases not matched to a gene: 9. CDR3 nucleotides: TGTGCCAGCTCACTCAACAGGGGGAACGGCCAGCCCCAGCATTTT. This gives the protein CASSLNRGNGQPQHF.

The CDR3 sequence: CAWRATGLRNTGELFF. CDR3 sequence (DNA): TGTGCCTGGAGAGCGACAGGGCTACGGAACACCGGGGAGCTGTTTTTT. This chain connects TRBV30 to TRBJ2-2; 7 nucleotides match TRBD1. Unmatched junction bases numbered 8, after V lost 3 bases and J lost 1 base. This CDR3 has 16 amino acids. CDR1 GTSNPN and CDR2 SVGIG come from the germline V gene (reference sequence). The full variable domain, with the rest looked up from reference TRBV30 and TRBJ2-2, is SQTIHQWPATLVQPVGSPLSLECTVEGTSNPNLYWYRQAAGRGLQLLFYSVGIGQISSEVPQNLSASRPQDRQFILSSKKLLLSDSGFYLCAWRATGLRNTGELFFGEGSRLTVL.

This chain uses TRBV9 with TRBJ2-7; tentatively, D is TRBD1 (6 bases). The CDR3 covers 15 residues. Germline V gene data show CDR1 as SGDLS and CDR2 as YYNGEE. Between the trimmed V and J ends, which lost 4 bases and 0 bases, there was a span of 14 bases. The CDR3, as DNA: TGTGCCAGCAGCCCCCGGACAGACAACTCCTACGAGCAGTACTTC. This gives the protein CASSPRTDNSYEQYF.

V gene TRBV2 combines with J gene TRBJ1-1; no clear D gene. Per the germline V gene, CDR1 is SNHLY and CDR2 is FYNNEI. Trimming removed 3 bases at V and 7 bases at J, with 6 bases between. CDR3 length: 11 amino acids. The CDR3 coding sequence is TGTGCCAGCAGTGATGGCTTTGAAGCTTTCTTT. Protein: CASSDGFEAFF.

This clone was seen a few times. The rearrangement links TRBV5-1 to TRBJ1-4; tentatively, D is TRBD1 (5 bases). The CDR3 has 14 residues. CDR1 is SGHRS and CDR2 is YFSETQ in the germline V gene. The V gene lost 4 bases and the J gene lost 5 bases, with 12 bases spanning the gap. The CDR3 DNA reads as TGCGCCAGCAGCCAAGGGAGGGGAAATGAAAAACTGTTTTTT. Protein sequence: CASSQGRGNEKLFF.

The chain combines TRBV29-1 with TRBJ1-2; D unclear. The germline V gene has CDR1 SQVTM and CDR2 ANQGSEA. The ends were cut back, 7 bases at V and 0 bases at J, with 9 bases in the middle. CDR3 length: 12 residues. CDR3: CSGLRSNYGYTF. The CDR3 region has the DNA TGCAGCGGCTTACGTTCTAACTATGGCTACACCTTC.

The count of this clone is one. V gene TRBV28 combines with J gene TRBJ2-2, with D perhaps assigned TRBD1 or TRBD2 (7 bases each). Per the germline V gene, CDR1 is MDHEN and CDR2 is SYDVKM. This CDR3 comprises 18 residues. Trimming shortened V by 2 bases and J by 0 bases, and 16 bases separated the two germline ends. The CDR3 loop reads CASSLRGLGGANTGELFF. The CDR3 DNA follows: TGTGCCAGCAGTTTACGAGGACTAGGGGGCGCGAACACCGGGGAGCTGTTTTTT.

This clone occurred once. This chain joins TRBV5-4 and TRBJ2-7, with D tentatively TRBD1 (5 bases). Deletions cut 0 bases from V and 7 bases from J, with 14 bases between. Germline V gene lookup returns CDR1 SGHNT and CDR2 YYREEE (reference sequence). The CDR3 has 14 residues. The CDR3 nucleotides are TGTGCCAGCAGCTTGGATTTGGGCGCAGGGGAGCAGTACTTC. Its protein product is CASSLDLGAGEQYF. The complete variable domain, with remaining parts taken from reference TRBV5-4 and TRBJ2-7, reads ETGVTQSPTHLIKTRGQQVTLRCSSQSGHNTVSWYQQALGQGPQFIFQYYREEENGRGNFPPRFSGLQFPNYSSELNVNALELDDSALYLCASSLDLGAGEQYFGPGTRLTVT.

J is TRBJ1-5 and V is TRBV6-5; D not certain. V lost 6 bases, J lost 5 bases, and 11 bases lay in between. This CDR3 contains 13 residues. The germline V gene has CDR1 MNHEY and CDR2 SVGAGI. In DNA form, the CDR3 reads TGTGCCAGCAGGATGACGAGGGATCAGCCCCAGCATTTT. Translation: CASRMTRDQPQHF.

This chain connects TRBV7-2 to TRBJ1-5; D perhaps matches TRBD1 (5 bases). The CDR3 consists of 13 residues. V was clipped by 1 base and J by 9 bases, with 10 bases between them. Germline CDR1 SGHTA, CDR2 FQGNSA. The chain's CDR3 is CASSLGGRGPQHF. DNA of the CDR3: TGTGCCAGCAGCTTAGGGGGTAGGGGGCCCCAGCATTTT. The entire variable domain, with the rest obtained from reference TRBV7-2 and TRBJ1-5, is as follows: GAGVSQSPSNKVTEKGKDVELRCDPISGHTALYWYRQSLGQGLEFLIYFQGNSAPDKSGLPSDRFSAERTGGSVSTLTIQRTQQEDSAVYLCASSLGGRGPQHFGDGTRLSIL.